This T cell receptor (beta chain) was sequenced for a study of blood T cell repertoires in COVID-19. Whole-study context: Sources were T cells, B-cell-depleted T cells, or PBMCs; the material itself was cDNA or gDNA.

Original processing notes: The assay estimated nucleated cells by amplifying reference gene primers. TCRdb keeps only in-frame clones here, not all; method: immunoSEQ multiplex PCR. Clone size and the V and J calls come from that table; the DNA yielded D and trimming. The sample gives about 310,000 clones, about 90% of which show up once; roughly 2.9% is in the top ten. The CDR3 is 17 amino acids. V lost 6 bases and J lost 4; bases outside the gene matches: 11. CDR1 is MNHEY and CDR2 is SMNVEV in the germline V gene (reference sequence). This clone has just one count. The sequencing sample was made of peripheral blood. V usage is TRBV27 and J usage is TRBJ2-1; TRBD2 aligns across 11 bases. The sequence was obtained from a woman aged 30 to 39 with COVID-19, enrolled during active disease. For the CDR3, the DNA is TGTGCCAGCAGAAAAACCGGGACTAGCGGTACTTACAATGAGCAGTTCTTC. It specifies CASRKTGTSGTYNEQFF.